These T cell receptor beta chains were read from a single sample in a study of OX40 agonist ivuxolimab in advanced cancers. TCRdb's copy holds only in-frame clones and misses some; the assay was immunoSEQ multiplex PCR. The table lists 85,000 to 100,000 clones, about 89% of them singletons, with about 4.6% in the top ten. This sample comprised CD4+ or CD8+ T cells sorted from blood, obtained in a trial of the OX40 agonist ivuxolimab. The receptor source for this set is an adult with an advanced solid tumor such as melanoma, head and neck, liver or kidney cancer. Each CDR3 is given with its conserved first and last residue. The order of the fields is J gene, V gene, clone size, D gene, CDR3 protein, CDR3 DNA. The D gene is left open where the match is weak. Size is stated for part of the rows, as once, few or many counts, or as a class when the clone is expanded.

>TRBJ1-5|TRBV29-1|.|.
CSVAGGGNQPQHF
TGCAGCGTTGCAGGCGGAGGGAATCAGCCCCAGCATTTT
>TRBJ1-1|TRBV7-2|.|.
CASSHPGLKAFF
TGTGCCAGCAGCCATCCGGGGCTGAAGGCTTTCTTT
>TRBJ2-3|TRBV5-1|.|.
CASSLGGASSTDTQYF
TGCGCCAGCAGCTTGGGTGGCGCTTCTAGCACAGATACGCAGTATTTT
>TRBJ2-3|TRBV9|.|.
CASSYGLLITDTQYF
TGTGCCAGCAGCTACGGACTGTTAATCACAGATACGCAGTATTTT
>TRBJ1-1|TRBV29-1|.|TRBD1
CSGGQTMNTEAFF
TGCAGCGGGGGACAGACGATGAACACTGAAGCTTTCTTT
>TRBJ2-7|TRBV7-8|.|TRBD1
CASSVDRGRYEQYF
TGTGCCAGCAGCGTCGACAGGGGGCGCTACGAGCAGTACTTC
>TRBJ2-5|TRBV28|.|TRBD1
CASSKAGGGGETQYF
TGTGCCAGCAGTAAAGCAGGGGGCGGAGGTGAGACCCAGTACTTC
>TRBJ2-1|TRBV7-9|.|.
CASSYDRFWDNEQFF
TGTGCCAGCAGCTACGACAGGTTCTGGGACAATGAGCAGTTCTTC
>TRBJ1-1|TRBV5-8|.|.
CASTNRENTEAFF
TGTGCCAGCACCAACAGGGAGAACACTGAAGCTTTCTTT
>TRBJ1-5|TRBV12-5|.|.
CASGFQDRSNQPQHF
TGTGCTAGTGGTTTCCAGGACCGAAGCAATCAGCCCCAGCATTTT
>TRBJ2-2|TRBV6-1|.|TRBD2
CASNIVAGDTGELFF
TGTGCCAGCAATATCGTAGCGGGAGACACCGGGGAGCTGTTTTTT
>TRBJ2-3|TRBV19|once|.
CASSPRTESSDTQYF
TGTGCCAGTAGTCCCCGGACGGAGTCGTCGGATACGCAGTATTTT
>TRBJ1-4|TRBV28|.|.
CASSLGGNNEKLFF
TGTGCCAGCAGTTTAGGGGGCAATAATGAAAAACTGTTTTTT
>TRBJ1-2|TRBV7-3|.|.
CASSLRAGSQGYTF
TGTGCCAGCAGCTTACGAGCAGGGAGTCAGGGCTACACCTTC
>TRBJ2-3|TRBV7-9|.|TRBD1
CASSGQGALGTDTQYF
TGTGCCAGCAGCGGACAGGGGGCGCTTGGCACAGATACGCAGTATTTT
>TRBJ1-5|TRBV5-1|.|.
CASSPGDIGPQHF
TGCGCCAGCAGCCCCGGGGATATCGGGCCCCAGCATTTT
>TRBJ2-1|TRBV11-2|.|.
CASSLGTGTVYNEQFF
TGTGCCAGCAGCTTAGGTACAGGGACCGTTTACAATGAGCAGTTCTTC
>TRBJ2-1|TRBV14|.|.
CASSGFRVGEQFF
TGTGCCAGCAGCGGGTTTCGTGTAGGGGAGCAGTTCTTC
>TRBJ2-2|TRBV11-2|.|.
CASTPWGVGELFF
TGTGCCAGCACGCCTTGGGGGGTCGGGGAGCTGTTTTTT
>TRBJ1-2|TRBV18|.|TRBD1
CASSPGTGLGPDYGYTF
TGTGCCAGCTCACCAGGGACAGGGCTCGGACCTGACTATGGCTACACCTTC
>TRBJ1-4|TRBV28|.|TRBD1
CASSLLSGGTNEKLFF
TGTGCCAGCAGTTTACTTTCAGGGGGCACTAATGAAAAACTGTTTTTT
>TRBJ2-5|TRBV20-1|.|.
CSATGGETQYF
TGCAGTGCCACCGGGGGAGAGACCCAGTACTTC
>TRBJ1-1|TRBV7-2|few|TRBD1
CASSPTGDFTEAFF
TGTGCCAGCAGCCCAACAGGGGATTTCACTGAAGCTTTCTTT
>TRBJ2-5|TRBV11-2|.|.
CASSLDGTVKFETQYF
TGTGCCAGCAGCTTAGACGGCACGGTGAAATTCGAGACCCAGTACTTC
>TRBJ2-1|TRBV5-1|.|.
CASSLAGELRNEQFF
TGCGCCAGCAGCTTGGCGGGAGAACTGAGGAATGAGCAGTTCTTC
>TRBJ2-4|TRBV5-1|once|.
CASSLARGLAKNIQYF
TGCGCCAGCAGCTTGGCCCGGGGGCTAGCCAAAAACATTCAGTACTTC
>TRBJ1-3|TRBV5-1|few|.
CASSPAYTSGNTIYF
TGCGCCAGCAGCCCCGCCTACACCTCTGGAAACACCATATATTTT
>TRBJ1-1|TRBV11-3|.|.
CASSFGGDNTEAFF
TGTGCCAGCAGCTTTGGCGGGGATAATACTGAAGCTTTCTTT
>TRBJ2-5|TRBV5-1|once|.
CASSLGTQNGETQYF
TGCGCCAGCAGCTTGGGAACCCAGAATGGGGAGACCCAGTACTTC
>TRBJ2-5|TRBV7-9|.|.
CASSLEYGETQYF
TGTGCCAGCAGCTTGGAGTACGGGGAGACCCAGTACTTC
>TRBJ2-7|TRBV27|.|.
CASSLRFGSQSPYEQYF
TGTGCCAGCAGTTTACGATTTGGCTCACAATCCCCCTACGAGCAGTACTTC
>TRBJ1-1|TRBV2|.|.
CASSEDPGARAFF
TGTGCCAGCAGTGAAGATCCCGGGGCACGAGCTTTCTTT
>TRBJ1-4|TRBV18|.|.
CASSPQATNEKLFF
TGTGCCAGCTCACCTCAAGCAACTAATGAAAAACTGTTTTTT
>TRBJ1-3|TRBV19|.|.
CASTPRGPDAYSGNTIYF
TGTGCCAGTACCCCACGGGGCCCAGATGCATACTCTGGAAACACCATATATTTT
>TRBJ1-1|TRBV11-3|.|.
CASRSEMNTEAFF
TGTGCCAGCAGATCGGAGATGAACACTGAAGCTTTCTTT